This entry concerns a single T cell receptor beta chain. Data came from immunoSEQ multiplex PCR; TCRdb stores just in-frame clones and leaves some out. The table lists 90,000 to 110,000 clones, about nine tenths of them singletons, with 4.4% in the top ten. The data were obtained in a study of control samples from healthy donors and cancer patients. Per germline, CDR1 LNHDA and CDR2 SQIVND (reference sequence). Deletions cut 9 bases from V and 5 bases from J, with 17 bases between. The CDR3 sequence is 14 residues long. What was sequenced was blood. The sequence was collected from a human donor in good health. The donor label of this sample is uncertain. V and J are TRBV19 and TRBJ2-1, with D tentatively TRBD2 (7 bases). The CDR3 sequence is CASGGPSGNNEQFF. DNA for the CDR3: TGTGCCAGCGGGGGGCCTAGCGGAAACAATGAGCAGTTCTTC.